This T cell receptor beta chain was sequenced during a study of shared clonotypes between healthy human individuals. On this clone: Its matching antigen is unknown.

Cells designated naive CD8 were CD45RO-negative and were positively selected for CCR7, with terminally differentiated effector memory CD45RA+ cells excluded. Study-wide points: The naive CD4 repertoires of a handful of donors were compared, and approximately 4.5% of clonotypes were shared.

As processed by the authors: In the immunoSEQ data, sequences were junction-only and lacked quality scores, so filtering differed. The data were produced by immunoSEQ multiplex PCR, yet TCRdb's version contains in-frame clones alone and is incomplete. V and J calls plus clone size are reproduced from that table; the DNA served to infer D and trimming. The sample holds about 2.2 million clones; about 94% are singletons and the top ten take approximately 1.6%. In germline, CDR1 is LNHDA, CDR2 SQIVND (reference sequence). The CDR3 covers 15 residues. V was cut by 5 bases and J by 2 bases, with 16 bases left in between.

Material: naive CD8+ T cells from PBMCs. This receptor was obtained from a man aged 18-30 years in good health. Some clones in this sample may be carry-over from other donors' samples. This chain connects TRBV19 to TRBJ2-7; a possible D gene is TRBD1 (5 bases). The CDR3 bases are TGTGCCAGTAGTGCCCGACAGACCATTACCTACGAGCAGTACTTC. Residues: CASSARQTITYEQYF.